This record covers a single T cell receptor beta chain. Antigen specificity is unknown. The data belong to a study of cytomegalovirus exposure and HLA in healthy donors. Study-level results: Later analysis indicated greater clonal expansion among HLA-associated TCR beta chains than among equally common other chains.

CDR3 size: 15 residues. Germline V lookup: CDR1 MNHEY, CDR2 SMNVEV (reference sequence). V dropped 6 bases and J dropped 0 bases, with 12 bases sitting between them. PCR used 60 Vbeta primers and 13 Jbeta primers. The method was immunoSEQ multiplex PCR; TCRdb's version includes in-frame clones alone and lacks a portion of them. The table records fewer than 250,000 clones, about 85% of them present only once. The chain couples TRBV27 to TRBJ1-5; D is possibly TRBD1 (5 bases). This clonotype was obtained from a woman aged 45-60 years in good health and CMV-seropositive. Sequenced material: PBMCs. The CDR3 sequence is CASRLTGFSNQPQHF. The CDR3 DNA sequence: TGTGCCAGCAGGTTAACAGGTTTTAGCAATCAGCCCCAGCATTTT.